The 32 T cell receptor beta chains below come from one sample, sequenced in a study of T-cell reconstitution after alpha-beta-depleted transplantation in children. Library preparation (for TCRbeta) was performed with unique molecular identifiers. TCRdb processed the PCR reads anew with MiXCR; each CDR3 protein has one entry. The sample lists fewer than 550,000 distinct CDR3 sequences; more than 9% were seen once. This material consisted of PBMCs, taken before TCRalphabeta/CD19-depleted stem cell transplant. The origin of the receptors is a child aged 2-15 years with inherited bone marrow failure, due to receive a stem cell transplant.

This clonotype was seen repeatedly, ten times or more. V is TRBV29-1 and J is TRBJ2-5; TRBD2 might be the D (6 bases). The CDR3 loop spans 12 amino acids. Trimming cost V 6 bases and J 3 bases, with 11 bases left between them. Germline V gene sequence: CDR1 SQVTM, CDR2 ANQGSEA. As DNA, the CDR3 is TGCAGCGTCCTAGCGAACGAAGAGACCCAGTACTTC. As protein: CSVLANEETQYF.

This clonotype has a count of ten or more. The genes are TRBV7-9 and TRBJ2-6; D unresolved. Germline CDR1 SEHNR, CDR2 FQNEAQ (reference sequence). This CDR3 region has 15 residues. V was pared by 6 bases and J by 0 bases, with 9 bases between. The CDR3 sequence: CASSLTYSGANVLTF. CDR3 bases: TGTGCCAGCAGTCTAACTTACTCTGGGGCCAACGTCCTGACTTTC.

This clonotype was observed at least ten times. The chain employs TRBV5-1 and TRBJ1-6, with D possibly matching TRBD1 (5 bases). Trimming pared 4 bases from V and 12 bases from J, leaving 11 bases between. This CDR3 spans 12 amino acids. Looked up from germline, CDR1 is SGHRS and CDR2 is YFSETQ. The CDR3 is CASSPGDLPLHF. DNA for the CDR3: TGCGCCAGCAGCCCCGGGGACCTACCCCTCCACTTT.

This clonotype was seen many times. The chain is built from TRBV12-3 or TRBV12-4 and TRBJ2-1, with a possible D match to TRBD1 (6 bases). The CDR3 sequence is 16 residues long. V gave up 3 bases and J gave up 1 base, with 13 bases separating them. The DNA of the CDR3 is TGTGCCAGCAGTTTTCTGACAGGCTTTTCCTACAATGAGCAGTTCTTC. It encodes CASSFLTGFSYNEQFF.

This clonotype was seen many times. The chain links TRBV27 to TRBJ1-4, with 7 bases fitting TRBD1. V dropped 5 bases and J dropped 6; count of bases not matched to a gene: 3. CDR3 length: 13 amino acids. CDR1 and CDR2 from the germline V gene are MNHEY and SMNVEV (reference sequence). The CDR3 sequence is CASSDQGDEKLFF. The DNA for the CDR3 is TGTGCCAGCAGTGATCAGGGGGATGAAAAACTGTTTTTT.

There are many counts of this clonotype. V usage is TRBV29-1 and J usage is TRBJ2-3; D unclear. Trimming took 8 bases from V and 0 from J, leaving 9 bases between them. Germline lookup yields CDR1 SQVTM and CDR2 ANQGSEA. This CDR3 has 12 residues. The CDR3 DNA reads TGCAGCTACAGTACTAGCACAGATACGCAGTATTTT. This translates into CSYSTSTDTQYF.

This clonotype has at least ten counts. J is TRBJ1-2 and V is TRBV29-1; 9 positions agree with TRBD1. Per the germline V gene, CDR1 is SQVTM and CDR2 is ANQGSEA. The trim removed 6 bases at V and 4 bases at J, leaving 6 bases unmatched. This CDR3 region has 13 residues. The chain's CDR3 is CSVLTDRGYGYTF. The DNA of the CDR3 is TGCAGCGTCCTTACGGACAGGGGCTATGGCTACACCTTC.

This clonotype was seen ten or more times. The gene calls are TRBV27 and TRBJ1-2; D unresolved. The germline V and J ends were trimmed by 5 bases and 4 bases, with 14 bases remaining between them. This CDR3 comprises 14 residues. The germline V gene encodes CDR1 MNHEY and CDR2 SMNVEV (reference sequence). CDR3 coding DNA: TGTGCCAGCAGTGCCTCCAGTCGATCCTATGGCTACACCTTC. Translating gives CASSASSRSYGYTF.

About this clonotype itself: This may be a read error: a much more frequent sequence differs by one nucleotide. This chain connects TRBV29-1 to TRBJ2-3; D possibly corresponds to TRBD1 (6 bases). V gave up 4 bases and J gave up 0 bases, with 17 bases separating them. Germline V gene data show CDR1 as SQVTM and CDR2 as ANQGSEA. This CDR3 contains 16 residues. The CDR3 nucleotides read TGCAGCGTTGTCCTTCTGGGCAGGGGAAGCACAGATACGCAGTATTTT. As protein: CSVVLLGRGSTDTQYF.

This clonotype was counted many times. The rearrangement joins TRBV12-3 or TRBV12-4 to TRBJ1-1; D unresolved. The length of the CDR3 is 15 residues. Trimming stripped 2 bases from V and 4 bases from J, with 14 bases between. The CDR3 region is CASSLMSRGATEAFF. For the CDR3, the DNA is TGTGCCAGCAGTTTAATGTCTCGGGGAGCCACTGAAGCTTTCTTT.

A few counts support this clonotype. CDR3 nucleotide sequence: TGTGCCAGCAGCCCCACAGGGGCCACTGAAGCTTTCTTT. Translation: CASSPTGATEAFF. This chain joins TRBV12-3 or TRBV12-4 and TRBJ1-1; 7 bases line up with TRBD1. The CDR3 loop spans 13 amino acids. V dropped 6 bases and J dropped 4; count of bases not matched to a gene: 5.

This clonotype was detected many times. V usage is TRBV6-2 or TRBV6-3 and J usage is TRBJ2-7, with TRBD1 matching over 8 bases. Unmatched junction bases numbered 11, after V lost 10 bases and J lost 3 bases. The length of the CDR3 is 14 residues. Germline CDR1 and CDR2: MNHEY and SVGEGT. The CDR3 region has the DNA TGTGCCACCTCCTCAGTCGGACAGGGCTACGAGCAGTACTTC. This gives the protein CATSSVGQGYEQYF.

In this sample, this clonotype turned up many times. DNA for the CDR3: TGTGCCAGCAGGGTCACGTCGGGGAATGAGCAGTTCTTC. Protein product: CASRVTSGNEQFF. The rearrangement uses TRBV11-2 and TRBJ2-1, with D possibly matching TRBD2 (5 bases). V was clipped by 6 bases and J by 7 bases, with 13 bases between them. The CDR3 is 13 residues long. Germline V lookup: CDR1 SGHAT, CDR2 FQNNGV.

This clonotype was seen ten or more times. The J gene is TRBJ2-1, the V gene TRBV28; the match to TRBD1 covers 9 bases. The trim removed 6 bases at V and 3 bases at J, leaving 9 bases unmatched. This CDR3 is 16 amino acids long. The germline gives CDR1 MDHEN, CDR2 SYDVKM. The CDR3 DNA follows: TGTGCCAGCAGGATGTCCGGGACAGGGTACTACAATGAGCAGTTCTTC. Amino acids: CASRMSGTGYYNEQFF.

This clonotype was seen only a few times. V is TRBV6-5 and J is TRBJ2-1, with TRBD2 as a possible D gene (6 bases). Germline values: CDR1 MNHEY, CDR2 SVGAGI. This CDR3 is 12 amino acids long. The V end lost 5 bases, the J end lost 8 bases, and 10 bases lay between the germline ends. CDR3 in DNA: TGTGCCAGCAGTCGGACTAACCATGAGCAGTTCTTC. Protein sequence: CASSRTNHEQFF.

At least ten counts were recorded for this clonotype. The rearrangement uses TRBV27 and TRBJ1-1, with TRBD1 matching 8 bases. CDR1 MNHEY and CDR2 SMNVEV come from the germline V gene (reference sequence). The length of the CDR3 is 16 residues. V lost 0 bases to trimming and J lost 1 base; unmatched junction nucleotides: 4. CDR3 region: CASSLSPGTGNTEAFF. The CDR3 DNA is TGTGCCAGCAGTTTATCCCCCGGGACAGGGAACACTGAAGCTTTCTTT.

CDR3 in amino acids: CASSIDGTSQTFYNEQFF. The CDR3, as DNA: TGTGCCAGTAGTATAGATGGGACTAGCCAGACCTTCTACAATGAGCAGTTCTTC. The chain links TRBV19 to TRBJ2-1; TRBD2 matches 9 bases. With V trimmed by 0 bases and J by 3 bases, 9 bases remained unmatched. The CDR3 contains 18 residues. The germline CDR1 and CDR2 sequences are LNHDA and SQIVND (reference sequence).

V and J are TRBV4-1 and TRBJ2-2; a possible D gene is TRBD1 (6 bases). Trimming left V 4 bases short and J 1 base short, with 16 bases between. The CDR3 is 17 residues long. Germline V gene lookup returns CDR1 MGHRA and CDR2 YSYEKL. Here the CDR3 DNA reads TGCGCCAGCAGCCCCCCAGACAGGTCCGTGAACACCGGGGAGCTGTTTTTT. This translates into CASSPPDRSVNTGELFF.

The sample holds a few counts of this clonotype. The rearrangement links TRBV11-2 to TRBJ2-1, with D uncertain. V gave up 3 bases and J gave up 6 bases, with 9 bases separating them. CDR1 and CDR2 from the germline V gene are SGHAT and FQNNGV. The CDR3 contains 13 residues. The CDR3 loop is CASSFWAPNEQFF. In DNA, the CDR3 is TGTGCCAGCAGCTTCTGGGCACCCAATGAGCAGTTCTTC.

This clonotype was detected many times. This chain connects TRBV20-1 to TRBJ1-2; D may be TRBD1 (5 bases). CDR1 is DFQATT and CDR2 is SNEGSKA in the germline V gene (reference sequence). V was trimmed by 0 bases and J by 4 bases, leaving 12 bases between them. The length of the CDR3 is 14 residues. The CDR3: CSARDPTAAYGYTF. CDR3 nucleotide sequence: TGCAGTGCTAGAGATCCGACAGCGGCCTATGGCTACACCTTC.

This clonotype was counted ten times or more. J is TRBJ2-1 and V is TRBV29-1; D may correspond to TRBD1 or TRBD2 (5 bases each). Germline values: CDR1 SQVTM, CDR2 ANQGSEA. Trimming removed 3 bases at V and 0 bases at J, with 12 bases between. This CDR3 is 15 amino acids long. The CDR3 coding sequence is TGCAGCGTTGAGGGGACGAGGAGCTCCTACAATGAGCAGTTCTTC. It specifies CSVEGTRSSYNEQFF.

This clonotype was detected many times. The chain couples TRBV12-3 or TRBV12-4 to TRBJ2-2; 16 bases are a match to TRBD2. CDR3 length equals 20 residues. Losses at the gene ends were 6 bases for V and 1 base for J; bases not matched to a gene: 11. CDR3 residues: CASSPGGLAGGLMNTGELFF. The CDR3 bases are TGTGCCAGCAGCCCCGGGGGACTAGCGGGAGGGCTAATGAACACCGGGGAGCTGTTTTTT.

There are many counts of this clonotype. The chain is built from TRBV27 and TRBJ2-5; tentatively, D is TRBD2 (6 bases). This CDR3 comprises 13 residues. V dropped 6 bases and J dropped 3 bases, with 11 bases sitting between them. From germline, CDR1 is MNHEY and CDR2 SMNVEV (reference sequence). The CDR3 is CASSRRLEETQYF. In nucleotides, the CDR3 is TGTGCCAGCAGCCGGAGACTAGAAGAGACCCAGTACTTC.

This clonotype was observed a few times. V is TRBV7-9 and J is TRBJ2-3, with a weak D call TRBD2 (6 bases). There are 17 residues in the CDR3. Trimming pared 5 bases from V and 5 bases from J, leaving 23 bases between. In germline, CDR1 is SEHNR, CDR2 FQNEAQ (reference sequence). The CDR3 region has the DNA TGTGCCAGCAGCAACCCGGCGGGGTTAACCTTCCGAGATACGCAGTATTTT. Amino acid sequence: CASSNPAGLTFRDTQYF.

Worth noting for this clonotype: A much larger clone differs from this one at a single base, so this may be a read error. The CDR3 is CSVEDSALDTQYF. DNA of the CDR3: TGCAGCGTTGAAGATTCGGCTCTGGATACGCAGTATTTT. This sequence joins TRBV29-1 and TRBJ2-3; D gene uncertain. The CDR3 consists of 13 residues. Germline CDR1 reads SQVTM; CDR2 reads ANQGSEA. The V and J ends lost 0 bases and 6 bases respectively, with 10 bases between them.

This clonotype was counted many times. This chain links TRBV4-3 with TRBJ2-7, with D possibly being TRBD2 (5 bases). Germline-derived CDR1 and CDR2 are LGHNA and YSLEER. V was shortened by 0 bases and J by 3 bases, with 9 bases between the two germline ends. There are 14 residues in the CDR3. CDR3 sequence reads: CASSQEPGDYEQYF. For the CDR3, the DNA is TGCGCCAGCAGCCAAGAACCCGGGGACTACGAGCAGTACTTC.

The CDR3 here is CASSGTPGGQPQHF. DNA for the CDR3: TGCGCCAGCAGCGGGACACCGGGGGGTCAGCCCCAGCATTTT. V and J are TRBV4-3 and TRBJ1-5; D might be TRBD1 (6 bases). Germline lookup yields CDR1 LGHNA and CDR2 YSLEER. The CDR3 covers 14 residues. Trimming stripped 5 bases from V and 6 bases from J, with 14 bases between.

In its sample, this clonotype was seen many times. The rearrangement uses TRBV20-1 and TRBJ2-7; D remains ambiguous. Between the trimmed V and J ends, which lost 1 base and 4 bases, there was a span of 5 bases. CDR1 is DFQATT, CDR2 SNEGSKA, per germline (reference sequence). The CDR3 has 11 amino acids. CDR3 in amino acids: CSARGWYEQYF. CDR3 coding DNA: TGCAGTGCTAGAGGGTGGTACGAGCAGTACTTC.

This clonotype was detected many times. The genes are TRBV20-1 and TRBJ2-7; D is undetermined. The V gene lost 6 bases and the J gene lost 4 bases, with 10 bases spanning the gap. This CDR3 has 11 amino acids. Germline-derived CDR1 and CDR2 are DFQATT and SNEGSKA (reference sequence). CDR3 DNA: TGCAGTGCCGCGGCCGGTTACGAGCAGTACTTC. It is translated as CSAAAGYEQYF.

The J gene is TRBJ2-1, the V gene TRBV3-1; 8 bases are shared with TRBD2. The CDR3 has 13 residues. Germline CDR1 LGHDT, CDR2 YNNKEL (reference sequence). After removal of 4 bases from V and 9 bases from J, the junction contained 5 bases not matched to a gene. The CDR3 sequence is CASSLSGSGEQFF. The CDR3 DNA reads TGTGCCAGCAGCCTCAGCGGGAGTGGTGAGCAGTTCTTC.

In the case of this clonotype: Since a much larger clone is just one base distant, this may be a read error. The chain carries TRBV20-1 and TRBJ2-1, with D possibly being TRBD1 or TRBD2 (5 bases each). Trimming took 5 bases from V and 9 from J, leaving 14 bases between them. This CDR3 spans 12 amino acids. Per the germline V gene, CDR1 is DFQATT and CDR2 is SNEGSKA (reference sequence). As DNA, the CDR3 is TGCAGTGCTGAGGGACCAGGGCCTGAGCAGTTCTTC. This codes for CSAEGPGPEQFF.

This clonotype has more than one count but fewer than ten. This chain joins TRBV2 and TRBJ1-1, with 10 bases matching TRBD1. The CDR3 is 17 residues long. Per germline, CDR1 SNHLY and CDR2 FYNNEI. The trim removed 4 bases at V and 5 bases at J, leaving 13 bases unmatched. The CDR3 bases are TGTGCCAGCAGTGCCCCCGGGACAGGGGCGGGGGGGACTGAAGCTTTCTTT. Protein: CASSAPGTGAGGTEAFF.